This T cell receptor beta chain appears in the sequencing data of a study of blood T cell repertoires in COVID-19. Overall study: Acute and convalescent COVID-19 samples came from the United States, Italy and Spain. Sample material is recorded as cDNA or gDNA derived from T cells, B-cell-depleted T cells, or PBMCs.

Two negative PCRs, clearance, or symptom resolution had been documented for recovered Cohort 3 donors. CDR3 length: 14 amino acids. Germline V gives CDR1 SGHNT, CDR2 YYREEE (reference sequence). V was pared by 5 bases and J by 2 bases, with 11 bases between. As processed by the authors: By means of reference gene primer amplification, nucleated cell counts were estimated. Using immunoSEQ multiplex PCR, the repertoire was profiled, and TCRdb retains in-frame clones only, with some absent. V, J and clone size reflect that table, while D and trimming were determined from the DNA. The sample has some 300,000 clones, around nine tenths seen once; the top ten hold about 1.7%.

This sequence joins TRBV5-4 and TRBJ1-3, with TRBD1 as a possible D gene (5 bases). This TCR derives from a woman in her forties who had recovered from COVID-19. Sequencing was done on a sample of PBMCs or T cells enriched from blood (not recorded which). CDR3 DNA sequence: TGTGCCAGCAGACCAGGGACTACTGGAAACACCATATATTTT. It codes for CASRPGTTGNTIYF.